This entry concerns a single T cell receptor (beta chain). The CDR3 has 12 amino acids. With 5 bases removed from V and 8 bases from J, the gap between germline ends came to 12 bases. This record comes from a study of blood T cell repertoires in COVID-19. As for the study in general: T cells, B-cell-depleted T cells, or PBMCs provided the cDNA or gDNA that served as material.

Authors' processing steps: For nucleated cells, counts were estimated from reference gene primer amplification. The method was immunoSEQ multiplex PCR; TCRdb's version includes in-frame clones alone and lacks a portion of them. V and J calls and clone size come straight from that table; D and trimming were deduced from the DNA. The repertoire includes around 150,000 clones, approximately 80% of them detected once, and roughly 6.4% sits in the top ten. Seattle's cohort entered during active infection and was followed longitudinally. The chain employs TRBV12-3 or TRBV12-4 and TRBJ1-1; D perhaps matches TRBD1 (5 bases). The source of this sequence is a woman aged 35 to 49 with COVID-19, enrolled during active disease. Sequenced sample: peripheral blood. The CDR3 nucleotides read TGTGCCAGCAGTGAACACAGGCAAGAAGCTTTCTTT. As protein: CASSEHRQEAFF.